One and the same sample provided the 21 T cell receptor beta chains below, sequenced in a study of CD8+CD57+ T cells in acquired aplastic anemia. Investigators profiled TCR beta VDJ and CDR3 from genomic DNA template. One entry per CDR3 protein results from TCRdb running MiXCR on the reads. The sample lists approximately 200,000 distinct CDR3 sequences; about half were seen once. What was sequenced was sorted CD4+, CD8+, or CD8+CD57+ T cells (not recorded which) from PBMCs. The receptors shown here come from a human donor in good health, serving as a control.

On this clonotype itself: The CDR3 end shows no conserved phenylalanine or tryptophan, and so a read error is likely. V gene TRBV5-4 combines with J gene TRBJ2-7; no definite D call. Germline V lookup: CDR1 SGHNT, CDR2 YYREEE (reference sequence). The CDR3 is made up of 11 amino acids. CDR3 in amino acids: CASSSSSEQYL. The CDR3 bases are TGTGCCAGTAGCTCGTCCTCAGAGCAGTACCTC.

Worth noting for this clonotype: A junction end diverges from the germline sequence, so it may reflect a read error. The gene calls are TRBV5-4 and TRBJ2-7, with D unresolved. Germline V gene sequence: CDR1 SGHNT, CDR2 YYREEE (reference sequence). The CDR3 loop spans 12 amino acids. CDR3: CTSSFDAYEQYF. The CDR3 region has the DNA TGTACCAGCAGCTTCGACGCCTACGAGCAGTACTTC. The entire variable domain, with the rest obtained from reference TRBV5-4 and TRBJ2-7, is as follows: ETGVTQSPTHLIKTRGQQVTLRCSSQSGHNTVSWYQQALGQGPQFIFQYYREEENGRGNFPPRFSGLQFPNYSSELNVNALELDDSALYLCTSSFDAYEQYFGPGTRLTVT.

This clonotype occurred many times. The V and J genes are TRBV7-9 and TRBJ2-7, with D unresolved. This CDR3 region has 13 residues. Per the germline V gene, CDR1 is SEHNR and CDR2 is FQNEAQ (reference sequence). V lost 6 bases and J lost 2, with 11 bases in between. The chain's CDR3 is CASSTTATYEQYF. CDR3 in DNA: TGTGCCAGCAGTACTACAGCGACCTACGAGCAGTACTTC.

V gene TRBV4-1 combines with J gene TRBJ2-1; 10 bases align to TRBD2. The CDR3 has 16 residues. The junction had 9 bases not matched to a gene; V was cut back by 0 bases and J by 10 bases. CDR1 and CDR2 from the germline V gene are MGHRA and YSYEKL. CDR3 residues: CASSQDQAGGLGEQFF. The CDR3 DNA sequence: TGCGCCAGCAGCCAAGATCAAGCGGGAGGGTTGGGGGAGCAGTTCTTC.

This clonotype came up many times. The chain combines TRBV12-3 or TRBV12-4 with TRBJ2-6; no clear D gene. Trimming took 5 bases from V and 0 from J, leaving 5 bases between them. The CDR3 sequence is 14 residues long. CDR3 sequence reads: CASSEISGANVLTF. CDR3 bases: TGTGCCAGCAGTGAGATCTCTGGGGCCAACGTCCTGACTTTC.

The CDR3 is CASSLGPGPYEQYF. CDR3 in DNA: TGTGCCAGCAGCTTAGGTCCGGGCCCCTACGAGCAGTACTTC. The rearrangement joins TRBV7-8 to TRBJ2-7; D remains unclear. The CDR3 totals 14 residues. The V end lost 1 base, the J end lost 2 bases, and 9 bases lay between the germline ends. Looked up from germline, CDR1 is SGHVS and CDR2 is FQNEAQ.

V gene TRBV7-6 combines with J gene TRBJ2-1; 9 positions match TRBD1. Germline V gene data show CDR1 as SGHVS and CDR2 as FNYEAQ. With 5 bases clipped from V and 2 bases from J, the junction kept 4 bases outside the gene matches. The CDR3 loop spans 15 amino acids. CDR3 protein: CASSRTGGTYNEQFF. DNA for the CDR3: TGTGCCAGCAGCAGAACAGGGGGCACCTACAATGAGCAGTTCTTC.

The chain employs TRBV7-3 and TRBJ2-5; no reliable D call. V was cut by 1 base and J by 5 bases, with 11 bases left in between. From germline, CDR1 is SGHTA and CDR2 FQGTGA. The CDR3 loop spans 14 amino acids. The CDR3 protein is CASSLRGGPETQYF. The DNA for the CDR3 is TGTGCCAGCAGCTTAAGAGGCGGTCCGGAGACCCAGTACTTC.

CDR3 residues: CATSSRPLGKLFF. The CDR3 nucleotides are TGTGCCACCAGCTCCCGCCCGTTGGGAAAACTGTTTTTT. The chain uses TRBV15 and TRBJ1-4; D is unresolved. CDR1 and CDR2 (germline): LNHNV, YYDKDF (reference sequence). The CDR3 sequence is 13 residues long. V lost 5 bases to trimming and J lost 10 bases, with 14 bases between them.

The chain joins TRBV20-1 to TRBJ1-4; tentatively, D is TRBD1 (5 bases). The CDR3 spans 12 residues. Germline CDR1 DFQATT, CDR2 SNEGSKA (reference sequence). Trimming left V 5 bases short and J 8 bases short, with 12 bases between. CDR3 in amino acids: CSALRGVEKLFF. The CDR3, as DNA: TGCAGTGCTCTGCGGGGGGTCGAAAAACTGTTTTTT.

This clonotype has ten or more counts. The CDR3 coding sequence is TGTGCCAGCAGCCGACGAGAGGGACCGAGCTCCTACAATGAGCAGTTCTTC. Translated: CASSRREGPSSYNEQFF. The V and J genes are TRBV12-3 or TRBV12-4 and TRBJ2-1, with D perhaps given as TRBD1 or TRBD2 (5 bases each). Trimming took off 6 bases at V and 0 bases at J, with 18 bases between the two ends. There are 17 residues in the CDR3.

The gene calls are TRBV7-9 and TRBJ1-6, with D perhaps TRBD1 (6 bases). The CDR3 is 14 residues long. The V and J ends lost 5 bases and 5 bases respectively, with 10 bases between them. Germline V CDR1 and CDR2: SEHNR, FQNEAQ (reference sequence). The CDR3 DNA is TGTGCCAGCAGCAACAGGGTGAATAATTCACCCCTCCACTTT. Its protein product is CASSNRVNNSPLHF.

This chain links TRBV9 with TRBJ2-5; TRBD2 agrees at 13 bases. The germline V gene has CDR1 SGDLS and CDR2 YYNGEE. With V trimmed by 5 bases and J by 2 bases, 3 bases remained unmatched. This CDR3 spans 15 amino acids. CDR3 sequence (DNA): TGTGCCAGCAGAGAGGGACTAGCGGGACAAGAGACCCAGTACTTC. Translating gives CASREGLAGQETQYF. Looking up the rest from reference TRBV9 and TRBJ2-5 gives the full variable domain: DSGVTQTPKHLITATGQRVTLRCSPRSGDLSVYWYQQSLDQGLQFLIQYYNGEERAKGNILERFSAQQFPDLHSELNLSSLELGDSALYFCASREGLAGQETQYFGPGTRLLVL.

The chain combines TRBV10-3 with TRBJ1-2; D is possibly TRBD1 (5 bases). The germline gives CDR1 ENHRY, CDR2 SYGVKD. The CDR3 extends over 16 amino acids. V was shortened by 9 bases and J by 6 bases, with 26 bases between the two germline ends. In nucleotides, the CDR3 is TGTGCCATTGCGTGGGGCCTCACCCCCCTATCGGATGGCTACACCTTC. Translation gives CAIAWGLTPLSDGYTF.

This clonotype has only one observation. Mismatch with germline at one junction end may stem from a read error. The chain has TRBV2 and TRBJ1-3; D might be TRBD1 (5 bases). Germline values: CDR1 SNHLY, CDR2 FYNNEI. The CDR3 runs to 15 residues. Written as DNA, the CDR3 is TGTGCCAGCAGCGCGAGACAGCGTCCTGGAAGCACCATATATTTT. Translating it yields CASSARQRPGSTIYF.

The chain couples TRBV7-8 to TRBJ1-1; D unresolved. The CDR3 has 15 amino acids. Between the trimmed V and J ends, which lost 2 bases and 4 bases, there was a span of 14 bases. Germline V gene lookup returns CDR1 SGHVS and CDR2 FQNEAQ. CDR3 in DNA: TGTGCCAGCAGCTTACCCTCCCGCCGGAGCACTGAAGCTTTCTTT. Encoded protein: CASSLPSRRSTEAFF.

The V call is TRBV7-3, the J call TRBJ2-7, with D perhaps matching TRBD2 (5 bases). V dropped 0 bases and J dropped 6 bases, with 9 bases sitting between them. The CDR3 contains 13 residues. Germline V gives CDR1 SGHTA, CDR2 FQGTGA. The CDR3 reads CASSLTSGFEQYF. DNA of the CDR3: TGTGCCAGCAGCTTAACTTCGGGATTCGAGCAGTACTTC.

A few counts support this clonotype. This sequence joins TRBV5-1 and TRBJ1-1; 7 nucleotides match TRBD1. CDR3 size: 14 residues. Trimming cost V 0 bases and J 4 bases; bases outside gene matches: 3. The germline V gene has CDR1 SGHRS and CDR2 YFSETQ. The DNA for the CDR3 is TGCGCCAGCAGCTTGGGAGGGGGCTTCACTGAAGCTTTCTTT. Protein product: CASSLGGGFTEAFF.

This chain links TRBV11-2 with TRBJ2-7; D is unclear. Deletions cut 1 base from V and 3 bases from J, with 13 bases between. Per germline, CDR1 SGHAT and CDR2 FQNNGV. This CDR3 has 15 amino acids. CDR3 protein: CASSLVSGSSYEQYF. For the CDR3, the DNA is TGTGCCAGCAGCTTAGTCTCGGGTTCCAGCTACGAGCAGTACTTC.

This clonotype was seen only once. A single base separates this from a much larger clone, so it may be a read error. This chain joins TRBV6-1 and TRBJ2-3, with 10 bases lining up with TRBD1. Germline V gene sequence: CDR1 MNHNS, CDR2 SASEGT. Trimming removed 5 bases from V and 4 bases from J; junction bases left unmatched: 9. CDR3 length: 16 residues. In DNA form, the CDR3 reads TGTGCCAGCAGTTACTTCGACAGGGGGCGTGCAGATACGCAGTATTTT. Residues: CASSYFDRGRADTQYF.

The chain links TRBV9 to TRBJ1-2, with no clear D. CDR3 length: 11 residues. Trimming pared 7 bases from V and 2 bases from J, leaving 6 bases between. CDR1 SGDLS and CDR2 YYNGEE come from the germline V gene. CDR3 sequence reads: CASLGNYGYTF. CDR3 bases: TGTGCCAGCCTCGGGAACTATGGCTACACCTTC.